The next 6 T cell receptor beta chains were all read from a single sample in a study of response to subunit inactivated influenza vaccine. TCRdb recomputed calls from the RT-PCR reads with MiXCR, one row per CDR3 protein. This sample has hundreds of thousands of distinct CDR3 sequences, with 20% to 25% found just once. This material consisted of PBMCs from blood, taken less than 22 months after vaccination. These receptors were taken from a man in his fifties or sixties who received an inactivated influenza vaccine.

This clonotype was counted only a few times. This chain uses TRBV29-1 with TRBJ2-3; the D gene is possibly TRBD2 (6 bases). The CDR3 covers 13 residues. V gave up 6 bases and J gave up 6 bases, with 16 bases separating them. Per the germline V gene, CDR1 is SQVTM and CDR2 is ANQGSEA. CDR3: CSVSLGGGDTQYF. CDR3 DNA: TGCAGCGTATCCCTGGGGGGAGGCGATACGCAGTATTTT.

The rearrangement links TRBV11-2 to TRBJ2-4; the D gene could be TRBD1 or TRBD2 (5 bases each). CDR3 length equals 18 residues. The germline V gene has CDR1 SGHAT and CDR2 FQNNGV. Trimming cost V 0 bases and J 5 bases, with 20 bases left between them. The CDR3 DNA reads TGTGCCAGCAGCTTAGACCCAAAGGGACGAAGGGCCGAAAACATTCAGTACTTC. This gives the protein CASSLDPKGRRAENIQYF.

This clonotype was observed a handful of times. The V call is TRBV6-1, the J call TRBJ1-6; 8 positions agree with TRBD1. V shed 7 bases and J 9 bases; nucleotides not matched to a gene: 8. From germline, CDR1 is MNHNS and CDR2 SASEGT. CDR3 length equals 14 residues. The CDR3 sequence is CASTGQGRRSPLHF. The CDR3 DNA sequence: TGTGCCAGCACCGGACAGGGACGACGTTCACCCCTCCACTTT.

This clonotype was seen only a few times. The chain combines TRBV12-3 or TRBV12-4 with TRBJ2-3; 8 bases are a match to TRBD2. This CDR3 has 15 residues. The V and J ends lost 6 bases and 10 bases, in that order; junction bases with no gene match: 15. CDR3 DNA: TGTGCCAGCAGGGAACGGACTAGCACGACAGACGCGCAGTATTTT. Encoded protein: CASRERTSTTDAQYF.

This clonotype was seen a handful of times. DNA of the CDR3: TGCGCCAGCAGCTTGAGAAGCCTGAACACTGAAGCTTTCTTT. It encodes CASSLRSLNTEAFF. The chain is built from TRBV5-1 and TRBJ1-1; D is uncertain. CDR1 is SGHRS, CDR2 YFSETQ, per germline. V lost 1 base, J lost 0 bases, and 7 bases lay in between. This CDR3 contains 14 residues.

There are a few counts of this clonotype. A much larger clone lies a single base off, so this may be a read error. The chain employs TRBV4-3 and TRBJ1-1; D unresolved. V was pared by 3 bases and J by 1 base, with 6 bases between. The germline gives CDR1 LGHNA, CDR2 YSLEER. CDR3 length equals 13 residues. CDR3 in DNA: TGCGCCAGCAGCCACGGATCGAACACTGAAGCTTTCTTT. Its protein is CASSHGSNTEAFF.